This entry is about one T cell receptor beta chain. This clone was observed a single time. Its antigen remains undetermined. Per-nucleotide qualities are absent, and no much larger clonotype sits a single base away. Reading the label with the study, this specimen's time point is: baseline pretreatment blood. In the paper's terms, the treatment or condition label means: 15 Gy SBRT to primary tumor, nephrectomy 4 weeks later. Serial peripheral blood from radiation-treated patients was sampled at baseline, 2 weeks and 4 weeks after SBRT to track tumor-enriched clonotypes. Every patient's renal cell carcinoma showed clear cell pathology. Genomic DNA for TCR sequencing was prepared using the QIAamp DNA Blood Mini Kit (Qiagen). The analyses included just those samples that passed every quality control check. From the cysteine up to the phenylalanine, the CDR3 has a length of 11 residues. This entry keeps only the CDR3 DNA: 33 bases, framed from base 1. V lost 8 bases and J lost 2 bases; the stretch between them is 6 bases long. In the germline V gene (reference sequence), CDR1 corresponds to MNHNY and CDR2 to SVGAGI.

Following the manufacturer's recommendations, the immunoSEQ kit was used to generate TCR beta libraries from genomic DNA. For library preparation, a first multiplex PCR was performed with proprietary primers, followed by a second PCR in which unique barcodes were added, and bead cleanups were performed after each round. Each sample batch included a kit-provided positive control reaction and a negative control reaction. The final libraries were assessed on an Agilent 4200 TapeStation D1000 ScreenTape, pooled by volume, and quantified by qPCR. Sequencing was performed on an Illumina NextSeq500 with a MidOutput 150-cycle cartridge, and 156 Read1 and 15 Index1 cycles were run with kit custom primers. The pooled library was loaded at roughly 0.92 pM with an approximately 20% PhiX control spike-in. The published analysis was carried out like this. The vendor-processed data were analyzed in R, and a clonotype was defined as all T cells that share the same CDR3 nucleotide sequence. In the clone abundance analyses, frequencies in each sample were normalized to that sample's 10,000 most abundant clones. Public T cell clones, which averaged fewer than five per sample, were removed prior to analysis. Tumor-enriched and baseline blood-enriched clonotypes were defined by at least a 32-fold difference in abundance between compartments. A beta-binomial differential abundance model was applied to find clonotypes that expanded or contracted between blood time points. Tumor-blood repertoire similarity was measured with the Baroni-Urbani and Buser coefficient, and group comparisons used two-tailed Wilcoxon tests in R. The clones in this table, taken by TCRdb from immuneACCESS, are in-frame only. Not every clone is retained; where verified, under half of the shortfall comes from an unresolved V gene, and the cause of the rest is unknown. That table supplies the V and J calls and clone size; D and trimming were determined from the DNA. The sample table holds about 130,000 clones, of which roughly 90% were seen once. The ten largest account for around 11% of the sample.

The data were taken from a study of radiation and T cells in renal cell carcinoma (dated by TCRdb to about 2020). General notes on the study: Samples came from a clinical trial, in which primary renal cell carcinomas received 15 Gy stereotactic body radiation therapy followed by nephrectomy 4 weeks later. TCR beta sequencing covered some 55 samples in total, comprising some 25 tumors and about 27 peripheral blood samples. Across all 53 samples, over 4,000,000 unique CDR3 nucleotide sequences encoding roughly 2,800,000 unique CDR3 amino acid sequences were identified.

Findings and caveats that apply to the study as a whole: Effects of radiation dose or scheduling on the TCR repertoire could not be addressed with the single-armed trial design. Because pretreatment tumor biopsies were not available, the baseline intratumoral presence of clonotypes could not be determined. Changes in the blood repertoire were not tracked past 4 weeks after treatment. In blood, the top tumor clonotypes increased from baseline to 2 weeks after radiation and then shrank by 4 weeks, which suggests a temporary expansion of tumor-resident clones.

The source was blood, collected from a patient whose treatment included radiotherapy and nephrectomy. This receptor was identified in a woman aged 45 to 65 with renal cell carcinoma. The receptor chain draws on TRBV6-6 and TRBJ1-2; D gene: possibly TRBD1, on 5 matching bases. The nucleotides are TGTGCCAGCTGGGGGAACTATGGCTACACCTTC. This sequence encodes CASWGNYGYTF.